This T cell receptor beta chain was retrieved from a study of blood T cell repertoires in COVID-19. Study details: Acute-phase and convalescent COVID-19 samples originated in the United States, Italy and Spain.

The CDR3 totals 14 residues. Trimming took 4 bases from V and 1 from J, leaving 10 bases between them. Germline CDR1 and CDR2: WSHSY and SAAADI. Authors' processing steps: Amplifying reference gene primers gave estimates of nucleated cell counts. The method was immunoSEQ multiplex PCR; TCRdb's version includes in-frame clones alone and lacks a portion of them. That table furnishes V, J and clone size, whereas the DNA furnished D and trimming. The sample lists approximately 120,000 clones; approximately 82% were seen once. Material for sequencing was peripheral blood. The TCR originated in a man between 60 and 75 years old with acute or convalescent COVID-19. The V and J genes are TRBV10-2 and TRBJ1-1, with a tentative D call TRBD1 (6 bases). This chain's CDR3 is CASSVAGANTEAFF. For the CDR3, the DNA is TGCGCCAGCAGTGTTGCAGGGGCGAACACTGAAGCTTTCTTT.